This TCR beta chain was documented in a study of cytomegalovirus exposure and HLA in healthy donors. The junction had 8 bases not matched to a gene; V was cut back by 2 bases and J by 0 bases. This CDR3 has 16 residues. Germline-derived CDR1 and CDR2 are GTSNPN and SVGIG (reference sequence). This PCR relied on a set of 60 Vbeta primers and 13 Jbeta primers. Profiled with immunoSEQ multiplex PCR; TCRdb holds only in-frame clones, not every one. The data show 200,000 to 250,000 clones, around 76% seen once. The source material was PBMCs. The J gene is TRBJ2-3, the V gene TRBV30, with 7 bases lining up with TRBD1. This TCR derives from a young man in good health and CMV-seronegative. The DNA of the CDR3 is TGTGCCTGGAGTCGCGGACAGGACTCAAGCACAGATACGCAGTATTTT. It encodes CAWSRGQDSSTDTQYF.